A single sample is the source of the 3 T cell receptor beta chains below, sequenced in a study of blood T cell repertoires in COVID-19. Method: immunoSEQ multiplex PCR; TCRdb's copy keeps in-frame clones and lacks some. The repertoire holds tens of thousands of clones, with around 83% as singletons. Sequencing was performed on peripheral blood. Every receptor here comes from a human donor in a cohort sampled during active COVID-19.

V is TRBV5-4 and J is TRBJ2-5, with 8 bases lining up with TRBD1. The CDR3 extends over 15 amino acids. V lost 0 bases to trimming and J lost 2 bases; unmatched junction nucleotides: 3. The germline CDR1 and CDR2 sequences are SGHNT and YYREEE (reference sequence). CDR3 nucleotides: TGTGCCAGCAGCTTGGGGACAGGGAATCAAGAGACCCAGTACTTC. Amino acids: CASSLGTGNQETQYF.

V and J are TRBV15 and TRBJ2-2; a possible D gene is TRBD2 (6 bases). Germline V gives CDR1 LNHNV, CDR2 YYDKDF (reference sequence). Trimming pared 4 bases from V and 1 base from J, leaving 13 bases between. This CDR3 region has 16 residues. The CDR3 DNA reads as TGTGCCACCAGCAACCGGGACTTTCAGAACACCGGGGAGCTGTTTTTT. Its translation is CATSNRDFQNTGELFF.

The gene calls are TRBV13 and TRBJ2-3; tentatively, D is TRBD2 (6 bases). The V end was cut by 4 bases, the J end by 1 base, with 18 bases between. The germline gives CDR1 PRHDT, CDR2 FYEKMQ (reference sequence). This CDR3 is built from 17 residues. The CDR3 reads CASSSDRLDQGTDTQYF. CDR3 in DNA: TGTGCCAGCAGCTCCGACAGACTAGATCAAGGCACAGATACGCAGTATTTT.